The sequence of this TCR beta chain was determined in a study of fetal regulatory T cell absence and autoimmunity. Overall study: The IPEX patients lacked clinical diabetes but had exocrine pancreas autoimmunity.

The sample holds one count of this clone. What it recognizes is unknown. Sequencing was at survey level. Data came from immunoSEQ multiplex PCR; TCRdb stores just in-frame clones and leaves some out. The repertoire holds some 87,000 clones, with about three quarters as singletons. General study findings and limits: Pancreas and cord blood did not differ much in TRB family usage. Oligoclonal TCR enrichment in pancreas over cord blood reached over 100-fold for some clones.

The germline V gene has CDR1 MNHEY and CDR2 SMNVEV (reference sequence). V gave up 8 bases and J gave up 5 bases, with 3 bases separating them. CDR3 length: 9 residues. The sequence came from a male donor with IPEX syndrome. The V gene is TRBV27, the J gene TRBJ1-1, with D hard to call. The specimen sequenced was pancreas tissue. CDR3 sequence (DNA): TGTGCCAGCGAGACTGAAGCTTTCTTT. Protein: CASETEAFF.